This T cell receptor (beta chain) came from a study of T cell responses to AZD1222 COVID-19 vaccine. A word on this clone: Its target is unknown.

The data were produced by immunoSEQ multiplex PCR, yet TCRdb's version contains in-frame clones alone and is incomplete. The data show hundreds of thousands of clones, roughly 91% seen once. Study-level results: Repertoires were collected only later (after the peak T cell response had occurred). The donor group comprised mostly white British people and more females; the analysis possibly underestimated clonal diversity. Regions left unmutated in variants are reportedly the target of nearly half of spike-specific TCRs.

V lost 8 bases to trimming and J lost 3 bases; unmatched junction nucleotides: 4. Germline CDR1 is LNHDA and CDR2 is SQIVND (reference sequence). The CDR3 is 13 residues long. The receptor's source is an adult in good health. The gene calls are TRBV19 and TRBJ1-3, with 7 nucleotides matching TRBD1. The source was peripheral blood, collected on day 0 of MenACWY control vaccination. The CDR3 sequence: CASRDSLGNTIYF. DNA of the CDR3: TGTGCCAGTCGGGACAGTCTTGGAAACACCATATATTTT.